This T cell receptor beta chain originates from a study of monozygotic twins with inflammatory bowel disease. Germline V gives CDR1 MNHEY, CDR2 SVGAGI. The CDR3 runs to 11 residues. General study points: IBD patients shared fewer clonotypes with others than healthy twins, especially with disease activity. Healthy co-twins showed greater TCRbeta diversity (inverse Simpson) than IBD patients. Limited statistical power may explain no repertoire similarity difference between concordant and discordant twins.

A 6-nucleotide sample barcode was carried by the UMIs, which template switching added. After re-calling the 5' RACE reads, TCRdb lists one entry per CDR3 protein, DNA absent. Its listing shows roughly 300,000 distinct CDR3 sequences. Note on this clonotype: What it binds is not known.

The specimen was blood. V usage is TRBV6-5 and J usage is TRBJ1-6. This clonotype was obtained from a human donor with ulcerative colitis or Crohn's disease, or a healthy co-twin of an affected twin (not recorded which). CDR3 protein: CASRGDSPLHF.